This T cell receptor beta chain was captured by sequencing in a study of cytomegalovirus exposure and HLA in healthy donors. Study-wide background: An early data release held some 89 million unique TCRs from HLA-typed donors. Out of around 360 genotyped donors, 81% belonged to the Caucasian-associated ancestry cluster. The study's findings and limits: 87-base-pair reads could not separate some V segments, including TRBV6-2 and TRBV6-3. Specificity for CMV antigens was confirmed in vitro for three of the CMV-associated chains.

The PCR employed 60 Vbeta primers together with 13 Jbeta primers. Profiled with immunoSEQ multiplex PCR; TCRdb holds only in-frame clones, not every one. Altogether 100,000 to 150,000 clones are present, more than 80% being singletons, with the ten largest covering roughly 9.6%. The CDR3 covers 20 residues. Germline CDR1 and CDR2: LGHNA and YNFKEQ. V lost 2 bases and J 0 bases, leaving 23 bases between the germline ends. This clone was observed a handful of times. What it recognizes is unknown. The chain links TRBV4-2 to TRBJ2-1; possibly TRBD2 for D (6 bases). Sequenced input: PBMCs. The sequence was obtained from a young man in good health and CMV-seropositive. CDR3 amino acids: CASSQLPMPMRRGSYNEQFF. CDR3 nucleotide sequence: TGTGCCAGCAGCCAACTCCCCATGCCGATGAGGAGGGGCTCCTACAATGAGCAGTTCTTC.